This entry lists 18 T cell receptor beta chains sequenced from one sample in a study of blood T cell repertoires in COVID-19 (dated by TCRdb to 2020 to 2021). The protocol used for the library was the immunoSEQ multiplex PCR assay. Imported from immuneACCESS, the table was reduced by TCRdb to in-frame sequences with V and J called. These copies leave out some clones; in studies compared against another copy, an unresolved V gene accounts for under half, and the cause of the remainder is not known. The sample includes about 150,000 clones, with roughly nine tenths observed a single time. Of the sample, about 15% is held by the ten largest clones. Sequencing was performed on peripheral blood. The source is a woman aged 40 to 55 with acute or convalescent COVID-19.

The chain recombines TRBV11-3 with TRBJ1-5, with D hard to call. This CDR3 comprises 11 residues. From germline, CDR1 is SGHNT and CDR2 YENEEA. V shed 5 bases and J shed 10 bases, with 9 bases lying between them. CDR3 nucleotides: TGTGCCAGCAGCCCGAGTCAACCCCAGCATTTT. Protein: CASSPSQPQHF.

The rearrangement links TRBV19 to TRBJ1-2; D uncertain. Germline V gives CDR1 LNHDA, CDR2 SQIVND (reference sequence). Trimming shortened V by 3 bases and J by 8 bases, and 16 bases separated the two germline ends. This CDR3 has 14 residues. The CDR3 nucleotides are TGTGCCAGTAGTATCCTGGGAGAGACGGGGGGCTACACCTTC. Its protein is CASSILGETGGYTF.

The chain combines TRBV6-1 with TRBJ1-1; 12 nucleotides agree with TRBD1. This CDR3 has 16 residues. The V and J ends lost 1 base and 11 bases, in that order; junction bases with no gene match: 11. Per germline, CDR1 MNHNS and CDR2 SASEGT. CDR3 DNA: TGTGCCAGCAGTGAAGGGAGGGACAGGGGGCAAATGGGGGCTTTCTTT. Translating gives CASSEGRDRGQMGAFF.

The CDR3 reads CASSFIAEVSYEQYF. The CDR3 region has the DNA TGCGCCAGCAGCTTTATAGCGGAGGTATCCTACGAGCAGTACTTC. V is TRBV5-1 and J is TRBJ2-7, with D perhaps TRBD2 (6 bases). Germline CDR1 is SGHRS and CDR2 is YFSETQ. Trimming shortened V by 2 bases and J by 1 base, and 13 bases separated the two germline ends. This CDR3 comprises 15 residues. The full variable domain, its missing parts supplied by reference TRBV5-1 and TRBJ2-7, is KAGVTQTPRYLIKTRGQQVTLSCSPISGHRSVSWYQQTPGQGLQFLFEYFSETQRNKGNFPGRFSGRQFSNSRSEMNVSTLELGDSALYLCASSFIAEVSYEQYFGPGTRLTVT.

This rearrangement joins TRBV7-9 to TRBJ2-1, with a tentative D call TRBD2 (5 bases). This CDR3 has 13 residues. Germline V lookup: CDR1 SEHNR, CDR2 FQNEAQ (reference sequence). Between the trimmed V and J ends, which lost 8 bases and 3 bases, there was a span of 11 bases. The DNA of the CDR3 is TGTGCCAGCGTCGGACTGTACTACAATGAGCAGTTCTTC. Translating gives CASVGLYYNEQFF.

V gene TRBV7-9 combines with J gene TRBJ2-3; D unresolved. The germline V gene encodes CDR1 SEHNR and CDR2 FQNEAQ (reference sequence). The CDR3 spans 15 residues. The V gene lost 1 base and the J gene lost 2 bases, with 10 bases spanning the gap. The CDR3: CASSLGGGATDTQYF. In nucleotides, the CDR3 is TGTGCCAGCAGCTTAGGCGGTGGAGCCACAGATACGCAGTATTTT.

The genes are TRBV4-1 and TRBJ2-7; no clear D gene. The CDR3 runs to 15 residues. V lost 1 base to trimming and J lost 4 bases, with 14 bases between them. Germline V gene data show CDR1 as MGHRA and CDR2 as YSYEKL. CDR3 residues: CASSQVDIFGYEQYF. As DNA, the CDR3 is TGCGCCAGCAGCCAAGTCGACATTTTCGGTTACGAGCAGTACTTC.

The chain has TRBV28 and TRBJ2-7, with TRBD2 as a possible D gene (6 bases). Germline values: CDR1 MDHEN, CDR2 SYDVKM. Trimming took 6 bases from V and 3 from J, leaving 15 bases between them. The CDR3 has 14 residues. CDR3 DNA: TGTGCCAGCAGCCGGGGGACGGACAACTACGAGCAGTACTTC. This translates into CASSRGTDNYEQYF. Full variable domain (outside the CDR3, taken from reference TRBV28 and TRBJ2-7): DVKVTQSSRYLVKRTGEKVFLECVQDMDHENMFWYRQDPGLGLRLIYFSYDVKMKEKGDIPEGYSVSREKKERFSLILESASTNQTSMYLCASSRGTDNYEQYFGPGTRLTVT.

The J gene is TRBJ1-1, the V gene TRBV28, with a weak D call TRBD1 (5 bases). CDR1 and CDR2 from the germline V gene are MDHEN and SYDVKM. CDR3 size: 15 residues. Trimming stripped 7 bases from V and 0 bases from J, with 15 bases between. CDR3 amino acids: CASTDTRGLNTEAFF. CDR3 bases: TGTGCCAGCACGGACACCCGAGGACTGAACACTGAAGCTTTCTTT.

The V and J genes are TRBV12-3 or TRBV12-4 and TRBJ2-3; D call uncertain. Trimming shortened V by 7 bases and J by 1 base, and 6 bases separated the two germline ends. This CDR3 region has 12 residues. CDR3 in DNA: TGTGCCAGCACCCTCCGCACAGATACGCAGTATTTT. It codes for CASTLRTDTQYF.

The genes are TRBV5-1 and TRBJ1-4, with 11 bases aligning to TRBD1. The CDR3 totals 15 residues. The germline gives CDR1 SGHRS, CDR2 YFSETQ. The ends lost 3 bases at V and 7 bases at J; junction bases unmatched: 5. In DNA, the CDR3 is TGCGCCAGCAGCTGGACAGGGGGCGCCGGTGAAAAACTGTTTTTT. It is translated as CASSWTGGAGEKLFF.

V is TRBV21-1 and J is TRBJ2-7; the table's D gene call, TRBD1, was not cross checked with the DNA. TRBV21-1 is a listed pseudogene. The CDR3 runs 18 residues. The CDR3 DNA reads TGTGCCAGCAGCAAAACACTCTATCTACAGGGTCAGATATACGAGCAGTACTTC. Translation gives CASSKTLYLQGQIYEQYF.

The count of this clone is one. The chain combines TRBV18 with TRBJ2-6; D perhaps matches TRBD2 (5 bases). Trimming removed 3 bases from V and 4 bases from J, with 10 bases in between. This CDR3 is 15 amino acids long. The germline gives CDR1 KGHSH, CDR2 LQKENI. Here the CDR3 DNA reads TGTGCCAGCTCACCGATGGGAGACGGGGCCAACGTCCTGACTTTC. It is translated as CASSPMGDGANVLTF.

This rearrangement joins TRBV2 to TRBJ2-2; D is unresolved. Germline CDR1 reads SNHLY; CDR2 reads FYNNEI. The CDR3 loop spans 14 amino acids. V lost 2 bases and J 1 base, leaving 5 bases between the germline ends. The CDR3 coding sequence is TGTGCCAGCAGTGAAAGCAAGAACACCGGGGAGCTGTTTTTT. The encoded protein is CASSESKNTGELFF.

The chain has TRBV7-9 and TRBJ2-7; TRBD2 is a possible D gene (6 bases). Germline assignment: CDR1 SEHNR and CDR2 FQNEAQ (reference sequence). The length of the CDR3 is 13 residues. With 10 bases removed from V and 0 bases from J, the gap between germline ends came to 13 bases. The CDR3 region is CATKQAGSYEQYF. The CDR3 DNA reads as TGTGCCACCAAGCAAGCGGGCTCCTACGAGCAGTACTTC.

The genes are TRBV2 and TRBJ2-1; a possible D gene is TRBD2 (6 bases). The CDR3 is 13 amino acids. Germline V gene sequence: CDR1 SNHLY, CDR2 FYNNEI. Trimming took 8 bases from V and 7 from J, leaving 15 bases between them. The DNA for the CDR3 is TGTGCCAGCGGCAAAGAGACTAGAAATGAGCAGTTCTTC. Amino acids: CASGKETRNEQFF. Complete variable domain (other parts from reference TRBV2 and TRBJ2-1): EPEVTQTPSHQVTQMGQEVILRCVPISNHLYFYWYRQILGQKVEFLVSFYNNEISEKSEIFDDQFSVERPDGSNFTLKIRSTKLEDSAMYFCASGKETRNEQFFGPGTRLTVL.

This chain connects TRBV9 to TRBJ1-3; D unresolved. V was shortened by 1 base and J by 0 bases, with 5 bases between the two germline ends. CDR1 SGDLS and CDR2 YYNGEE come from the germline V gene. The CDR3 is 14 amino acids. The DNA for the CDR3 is TGTGCCAGCAGCGTACAGTACTCTGGAAACACCATATATTTT. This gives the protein CASSVQYSGNTIYF.

The CDR3 region has the DNA TGTGCCAGCAGTGAAGCTACAGGGACCGATACGCAGTATTTT. Residues: CASSEATGTDTQYF. This chain connects TRBV6-1 to TRBJ2-3, with TRBD1 as a possible D gene (6 bases). Trimming stripped 0 bases from V and 6 bases from J, with 10 bases between. From germline, CDR1 is MNHNS and CDR2 SASEGT. The CDR3 is 14 residues long.